Listed below are T cell receptor beta chains from one sample, sequenced in a study of blood T cell repertoires in COVID-19. TCRdb's copy holds only in-frame clones and misses some; the assay was immunoSEQ multiplex PCR. This sample carries 90,000 to 150,000 clones, approximately 85% of them seen once, and the ten largest clones take roughly a tenth. Sequences were obtained from peripheral blood. All receptors derive from a man aged 80 or over with acute or convalescent COVID-19. Both conserved end residues are part of each CDR3. Each record gives: D gene, J gene, V gene, clone size, CDR3 DNA, CDR3 protein. D genes are given only for firm matches. Clone size is stated in some rows and not others, as once, few, many or a class when expanded.

D gene: -
J gene: TRBJ1-1
V gene: TRBV28
clone size: -
CDR3 DNA: TGTGCCAGCACCCGCGGGACTGAAGCTTTCTTT
CDR3 protein: CASTRGTEAFF

D gene: -
J gene: TRBJ2-1
V gene: TRBV19
clone size: -
CDR3 DNA: TGTGCCAGTAGTAGGAGCCAGAGCTCCTACAATGAGCAGTTCTTC
CDR3 protein: CASSRSQSSYNEQFF

D gene: TRBD1
J gene: TRBJ2-5
V gene: TRBV4-1
clone size: -
CDR3 DNA: TGCGCCAGCAGCCAACCAGACAGGGGCAACCAAGAGACCCAGTACTTC
CDR3 protein: CASSQPDRGNQETQYF

D gene: TRBD1
J gene: TRBJ1-5
V gene: TRBV2
clone size: once
CDR3 DNA: TGTGCCAGCAATGAGGGACAGAACAATCAGCCCCAGCATTTT
CDR3 protein: CASNEGQNNQPQHF

D gene: TRBD1
J gene: TRBJ2-7
V gene: TRBV6-1
clone size: -
CDR3 DNA: TGTGCCAGCAGCTCACCCGGGACAGGGAAGTACGAGCAGTACTTC
CDR3 protein: CASSSPGTGKYEQYF

D gene: TRBD2
J gene: TRBJ2-7
V gene: TRBV7-2
clone size: -
CDR3 DNA: TGTGCCAGCAGCGCAACTAGCGGGGGGGTTTACGAGCAGTACTTC
CDR3 protein: CASSATSGGVYEQYF

D gene: TRBD1
J gene: TRBJ1-1
V gene: TRBV12-3/TRBV12-4
clone size: once
CDR3 DNA: TGTGCCAGCAGTTTGACAGGGGAAGCTTTCTTT
CDR3 protein: CASSLTGEAFF

D gene: TRBD1
J gene: TRBJ1-1
V gene: TRBV5-1
clone size: few
CDR3 DNA: TGCGCCAGCGGGACAGACATGAACACTGAAGCTTTCTTT
CDR3 protein: CASGTDMNTEAFF

D gene: -
J gene: TRBJ1-2
V gene: TRBV2
clone size: once
CDR3 DNA: TGTGCCAGCAGTGAAGCTGGACGGACATCTAACTATGGCTACACCTTC
CDR3 protein: CASSEAGRTSNYGYTF

D gene: -
J gene: TRBJ1-1
V gene: TRBV6-5
clone size: -
CDR3 DNA: TGTGCCAGCAGCCGACAACGGAACACTGAAGCTTTCTTT
CDR3 protein: CASSRQRNTEAFF

D gene: -
J gene: TRBJ1-2
V gene: TRBV7-2
clone size: -
CDR3 DNA: TGTGCCAGCAGCTTAGCTAGGGGCGACTATGGCTACACCTTC
CDR3 protein: CASSLARGDYGYTF

D gene: -
J gene: TRBJ1-5
V gene: TRBV19
clone size: -
CDR3 DNA: TGTGCCAGTAGTATTTCGGGGATATGGAGCAATCAGCCCCAGCATTTT
CDR3 protein: CASSISGIWSNQPQHF

D gene: TRBD1
J gene: TRBJ1-2
V gene: TRBV5-4
clone size: -
CDR3 DNA: TGTGCCAGCAGCTTAGGCAGGGGGACTGGAAACTATGGCTACACCTTC
CDR3 protein: CASSLGRGTGNYGYTF

D gene: TRBD1
J gene: TRBJ1-2
V gene: TRBV28
clone size: -
CDR3 DNA: TGTGCCAGCAGTTTACAAGGACAGGGAAGGGCAAACTATGGCTACACCTTC
CDR3 protein: CASSLQGQGRANYGYTF

D gene: -
J gene: TRBJ2-7
V gene: TRBV5-1
clone size: -
CDR3 DNA: TGCGCCAGCAGCTTGGGATCAACGACTGTGCACGAGCAGTACTTC
CDR3 protein: CASSLGSTTVHEQYF

D gene: -
J gene: TRBJ2-1
V gene: TRBV19
clone size: -
CDR3 DNA: TGTGCCAGTAGTATGGGGGGTTGGAGATCCTACAATGAGCAGTTCTTC
CDR3 protein: CASSMGGWRSYNEQFF

D gene: -
J gene: TRBJ2-7
V gene: TRBV19
clone size: few
CDR3 DNA: TGTGCCAGTAGTATAAGCCCCCGGGACTCCAACGAGCAGTACTTC
CDR3 protein: CASSISPRDSNEQYF

D gene: -
J gene: TRBJ1-5
V gene: TRBV28
clone size: -
CDR3 DNA: TGTGCCAGCAGTCTCCCTCTGGCAGGGGAGAATCAGCCCCAGCATTTT
CDR3 protein: CASSLPLAGENQPQHF

D gene: -
J gene: TRBJ1-3
V gene: TRBV6-6
clone size: -
CDR3 DNA: TGTGCCAGCAGTCAAACTGTGGGCGGAAACACCATATATTTT
CDR3 protein: CASSQTVGGNTIYF

D gene: TRBD2
J gene: TRBJ2-7
V gene: TRBV4-3
clone size: -
CDR3 DNA: TGCGCCAGCAGCCGGGGACTAGCGGGAGTTAGATACGAGCAGTACTTC
CDR3 protein: CASSRGLAGVRYEQYF

D gene: -
J gene: TRBJ1-1
V gene: TRBV5-1
clone size: -
CDR3 DNA: TGCGCCAGCAGACCCCGACAGATGAACACTGAAGCTTTCTTT
CDR3 protein: CASRPRQMNTEAFF

D gene: TRBD1
J gene: TRBJ1-2
V gene: TRBV4-2
clone size: -
CDR3 DNA: TGTGCCAGCAGCGGAGAAGGACAGGCACTTAGGGACTACACCTTC
CDR3 protein: CASSGEGQALRDYTF

D gene: TRBD2
J gene: TRBJ2-5
V gene: TRBV11-2
clone size: -
CDR3 DNA: TGTGCCAGCAGCCCCAGGACTAGCGGGAGTTTTTCGTTGAAGGAGACCCAGTACTTC
CDR3 protein: CASSPRTSGSFSLKETQYF

D gene: -
J gene: TRBJ2-1
V gene: TRBV10-2
clone size: -
CDR3 DNA: TGCGCCAGCAGGGCAGGACTTAATGAGCAGTTCTTC
CDR3 protein: CASRAGLNEQFF